A single T cell receptor (beta chain) is shown here with its context. This clonotype was observed at least ten times. It lacks a known antigen. No base quality values were provided; no much bigger clone lies one nucleotide off. Spanning cysteine to phenylalanine, the CDR3 consists of 14 amino acids. Solely the CDR3 DNA is kept, with 42 bases framed from the first base. V sheds 5 bases and J sheds 2 bases, leaving 10 bases between their ends. Per the germline V gene (reference sequence), LNHDA is the CDR1 and SQIVND is the CDR2. For repertoire sequencing, TCR beta CDR3 regions were amplified from RNA transcripts. The first round was an RT-PCR using HTBI primers with the Qiagen OneStep RT-PCR kit, and this first round was followed by a second-round multiplex PCR, then size selection and purification. Libraries were sequenced on an Illumina HiSeq2000 using paired-end 100 bp reads. The authors processed their data as follows. SOAPnuke was used to process the reads, removing any read that contained adapters or uncalled bases, had a mean Phred below 15, or lacked an exact match to the constant primer or identifier. COPE v1.2.5 was used to merge high-quality paired reads. Each unique nucleotide sequence was treated as a clonotype, and MiTCR v1.1 was used to align the clonotypes to the IMGT TRB V, D and J references. The analysis was limited to V-J combinations with a frequency above 0.0001, which together covered 99.2% of repertoires. For each V-J combination, a TCR clonal expansion and chaos score was defined as F50 clonal expansion divided by the chaos observed in the TCRdist matrix. Welch's t-statistics and random forest were used to reduce features to about 13 V-J combinations, which were fed into a naive Bayes classifier. The Morisita-Horn index was used to measure how similar the thyroid and blood repertoires were. TCRdb trimmed public reads at Q25 via fastp, called clones via MiXCR and kept in-frame beta chains. Here each entry gathers all rows of one CDR3 protein and keeps the most common genes and DNA. The V and J calls, along with clone size, are taken from TCRdb and not from the paper's own processing. The sample has hundreds of thousands of distinct CDR3 sequences on record, about 20% of them singletons. The biggest ten clones account for about 6.6% of the sample.

Hyperthyroidism was considered stable if no progression to ophthalmopathy occurred within 18 months of follow-up. Hyperthyroidism patients were newly diagnosed, were aged 18 to 65 years, and had a disease duration under 2 months. Anyone with other autoimmune diseases, uncontrolled infections, pregnancy or lactation was excluded from the study. Clinical symptoms, serum thyroxine, TRAb, thyroid ultrasound and orbital computed tomography formed the basis of the diagnosis. Using Ficoll-Paque density gradient centrifugation, PBMCs were isolated from roughly 9.2 ml of fresh peripheral blood. Total RNA was extracted using Trizol reagent, and RNA quality was checked on an Agilent 2100 Bioanalyzer. This sample stems from a study of Graves' ophthalmopathy and Graves' hyperthyroidism (dated by TCRdb to about 2018). A note on the overall study: Peripheral blood was collected before any treatment was given, at the time of initial diagnosis. In total, approximately 140 blood samples were TCR-sequenced: approximately 40 ophthalmopathy, roughly 80 hyperthyroidism and approximately 17 hyperthyroidism-to-ophthalmopathy patients. The study used signatures of the TCR beta repertoire to tell Graves' ophthalmopathy apart from Graves' hyperthyroidism and to predict which patients would progress to ophthalmopathy. The approximately 95 discovery patients were divided at random into training and test sets in a 7:3 ratio. Following sampling, methimazole starting at 30 mg daily was administered to hyperthyroidism patients, and high-dose intravenous methylprednisolone was administered to ophthalmopathy patients. In more than five hyperthyroidism patients, T-cell repertoires of thyroid tissue and blood were compared. An independent validation cohort comprised 18 hyperthyroidism patients and over 15 patients who later progressed from hyperthyroidism to ophthalmopathy. A discovery set of 90 to 100 patients (43 ophthalmopathy, 55 to 60 stable hyperthyroidism) was enrolled to explore V-J signatures distinguishing ophthalmopathy from hyperthyroidism.

The full study reports these points: No statistical method was used to set the sample size in advance, and the investigators knew which group each participant was assigned to. Among expanded thyroid clonotypes with frequency above 0.001, most also showed up in blood, which suggests that blood repertoires may reflect the thyroid immune response. In validation, the model predicted ophthalmopathy progression with about 70% sensitivity and 72.22% specificity; around twelve predicted patients were CT-confirmed with GO in a median of about 6.1 months. Ophthalmopathy was separated from stable hyperthyroidism by the 13-signature model with about 89% sensitivity and approximately 84% specificity in cross-validation and with 80%/75% in the test set.

This receptor was taken from a woman aged 18-35 years with stable Graves' hyperthyroidism. Some clones in this sample may be carry-over from other donors' samples. Donor details come from another sample of the same person, matched by shared clones. Sequenced material: peripheral blood. Here the chain combines TRBV19 and TRBJ1-5; the D gene assignment is ambiguous. CDR3 reads: CASSDSWGNQPQHF. The DNA sequence reads TGTGCCAGTAGTGATTCGTGGGGCAATCAGCCCCAGCATTTT.